This entry is about one TCR beta chain. Antigen unknown. The V gene lost 2 bases and the J gene lost 1 base, with 7 bases spanning the gap. The CDR3 has 14 amino acids. Germline CDR1 reads SGHTA; CDR2 reads FQGTGA. This sample was taken from a study of cytomegalovirus exposure and HLA in healthy donors. Study background: Clustering assigned 81% of the approximately 400 genotyped donors to the Caucasian-associated ancestry cluster.

Study-wide results and limits: Association of 15,000 to 20,000 TCR beta sequences with HLA alleles was found at 0.05 false discovery rate in a later analysis. Sequences of the TCR beta chain were said to predict the HLA-A and HLA-B alleles of most subjects accurately. Follow-up analysis later connected one missense variant in DCLRE1C with trimming of TCR beta V- and J-genes.

The study ran its PCR with 60 Vbeta and 13 Jbeta primers. The protocol was immunoSEQ multiplex PCR, while the TCRdb copy is restricted to in-frame clones and leaves out a portion. The table lists about 150,000 clones, roughly 74% of them singletons. The sequenced sample was PBMCs. The receptor was derived from a man aged 18 to 30 in good health and CMV-seronegative. This chain joins TRBV7-3 and TRBJ2-3, with a tentative D call TRBD2 (5 bases). CDR3 bases: TGTGCCAGCAGCTTAGGGCGGGGCACAGATACGCAGTATTTT. Residues: CASSLGRGTDTQYF. The whole variable domain, remainder taken from reference TRBV7-3 and TRBJ2-3, is GAGVSQTPSNKVTEKGKYVELRCDPISGHTALYWYRQSLGQGPEFLIYFQGTGAADDSGLPNDRFFAVRPEGSVSTLKIQRTERGDSAVYLCASSLGRGTDTQYFGPGTRLTVL.